This passage covers 30 T cell receptor beta chains from one sample sequenced in a study of neoadjuvant anti-PD-1 for oral cavity cancer. Assay used: immunoSEQ multiplex PCR; TCRdb lists only in-frame clones, some missing. The sample consists of 10,000 to 15,000 clones, 71% of them appearing once. As for time point: after neoadjuvant nivolumab, at surgical resection. Sequencing was performed on PBMCs, taken after nivolumab (anti-PD-1) treatment. The receptors were sampled from a person aged 35-80 years with oral cavity squamous cell carcinoma.

This clone was found once. V gene TRBV11-2 combines with J gene TRBJ2-3, with 12 bases identical to TRBD2. The ends lost 4 bases at V and 2 bases at J; junction bases unmatched: 4. The CDR3 length is 16 residues. CDR1 SGHAT and CDR2 FQNNGV come from the germline V gene. CDR3 in DNA: TGTGCCAGCAGCTCTCCTAGCGGGGGGGCCACAGATACGCAGTATTTT. As protein: CASSSPSGGATDTQYF.

This clone was observed a handful of times. This chain links TRBV29-1 with TRBJ2-2; TRBD1 agrees at 7 bases. This CDR3 contains 13 residues. Germline CDR1 and CDR2: SQVTM and ANQGSEA. Trimming removed 7 bases from V and 1 base from J; junction bases left unmatched: 3. For the CDR3, the DNA is TGCAGCGGTGGGACAGTGAACACCGGGGAGCTGTTTTTT. This encodes CSGGTVNTGELFF.

This sequence joins TRBV28 and TRBJ1-1; D is undetermined. The length of the CDR3 is 14 residues. Trimming took 2 bases from V and 1 from J, leaving 8 bases between them. Germline V gene data show CDR1 as MDHEN and CDR2 as SYDVKM. This chain's CDR3 is CASSLTGGNTEAFF. The CDR3 DNA reads TGTGCCAGCAGTTTAACGGGAGGGAACACTGAAGCTTTCTTT.

The genes are TRBV25-1 and TRBJ2-1, with unresolved D. Trimming removed 7 bases from V and 7 bases from J, with 8 bases in between. Germline V gives CDR1 MGHDK, CDR2 SYGVNS. The CDR3 is 11 amino acids. In DNA, the CDR3 is TGTGCCAGCAATGCCGGGAATGAGCAGTTCTTC. This gives the protein CASNAGNEQFF.

The chain has TRBV27 and TRBJ2-3; tentatively, D is TRBD1 (6 bases). The germline V gene encodes CDR1 MNHEY and CDR2 SMNVEV (reference sequence). The CDR3 has 15 amino acids. Trimming left V 5 bases short and J 1 base short, with 13 bases between. DNA of the CDR3: TGTGCCAGCAGTCCTACAGGGTCCGGCACAGATACGCAGTATTTT. It yields the protein CASSPTGSGTDTQYF.

This clone was observed a few times. The chain carries TRBV19 and TRBJ1-5; no clear D gene. The CDR3 sequence is 15 residues long. The V end was cut by 3 bases, the J end by 1 base, with 10 bases between. Germline V lookup: CDR1 LNHDA, CDR2 SQIVND (reference sequence). Written as DNA, the CDR3 is TGTGCCAGTAGTATTTTCGAGAGGAGCAATCAGCCCCAGCATTTT. Translating gives CASSIFERSNQPQHF.

The sample holds one count of this clone. This chain uses TRBV5-1 with TRBJ1-1; the match to TRBD1 covers 9 bases. The CDR3 consists of 18 residues. Germline V lookup: CDR1 SGHRS, CDR2 YFSETQ. J gave up 8 bases and V 2 bases, and 19 bases lay outside the gene matches. The CDR3 sequence: CASSFSGTGSTSVTEAFF. The CDR3 DNA reads TGCGCCAGCAGCTTCTCCGGGACAGGGAGTACCTCAGTCACAGAAGCTTTCTTT.

This clone has only a few counts. CDR3 sequence: CAIQGRGYEQYF. CDR3 sequence (DNA): TGTGCCATCCAGGGCAGGGGCTACGAGCAGTACTTC. The rearrangement links TRBV10-3 to TRBJ2-7, with D possibly being TRBD1 (6 bases). CDR1 and CDR2 (germline): ENHRY, SYGVKD. The V gene lost 8 bases and the J gene lost 3 bases, with 11 bases spanning the gap. The CDR3 runs 12 residues.

This rearrangement joins TRBV5-1 to TRBJ2-7; 14 bases match TRBD2. There are 18 residues in the CDR3. V was pared by 4 bases and J by 3 bases, with 12 bases of the junction left unmatched. The V gene's germline CDR1 is SGHRS and CDR2 YFSETQ. For the CDR3, the DNA is TGCGCCAGCAGCCAACTCGGGACTAGCGGGAGAGTAGTCTACGAGCAGTACTTC. It yields the protein CASSQLGTSGRVVYEQYF.

The rearrangement joins TRBV5-1 to TRBJ1-1, with D possibly TRBD1 on 6 matching bases. V lost 4 bases, J lost 4 bases, and 17 bases lay in between. Looked up from germline, CDR1 is SGHRS and CDR2 is YFSETQ. This CDR3 is 15 amino acids long. CDR3 nucleotides: TGCGCCAGCAGCCCGTTCCCAGGGGAGGCCACTGAAGCTTTCTTT. It yields the protein CASSPFPGEATEAFF.

CDR3 amino acids: CASSSPGQGIYEQYF. CDR3 DNA sequence: TGTGCCAGCAGTTCCCCGGGACAGGGGATTTACGAGCAGTACTTC. The V gene is TRBV28, the J gene TRBJ2-7, with 10 bases identical to TRBD1. V lost 4 bases to trimming and J lost 4 bases; unmatched junction nucleotides: 7. The germline V gene encodes CDR1 MDHEN and CDR2 SYDVKM. The CDR3 extends over 15 amino acids. Variable domain in full (rest from reference TRBV28 and TRBJ2-7): DVKVTQSSRYLVKRTGEKVFLECVQDMDHENMFWYRQDPGLGLRLIYFSYDVKMKEKGDIPEGYSVSREKKERFSLILESASTNQTSMYLCASSSPGQGIYEQYFGPGTRLTVT.

The chain couples TRBV6-1 to TRBJ2-5; TRBD1 aligns across 8 bases. The germline V gene encodes CDR1 MNHNS and CDR2 SASEGT. There are 14 residues in the CDR3. The J segment lost 5 bases and the V segment lost 6 bases, leaving 8 bases of the junction unmatched. CDR3 protein: CASRATGGRETQYF. Written as DNA, the CDR3 is TGTGCCAGCAGGGCCACAGGGGGAAGGGAGACCCAGTACTTC.

This clone has a single count. The chain is built from TRBV14 and TRBJ2-5; D gene ambiguous. Germline loops: CDR1 SGHDN, CDR2 FVKESK. CDR3 length: 12 amino acids. V was cut by 4 bases and J by 4 bases, with 7 bases left in between. Here the CDR3 DNA reads TGTGCCAGCAGCCCCCCCGGAGAGACCCAGTACTTC. Its translation is CASSPPGETQYF.

The chain is built from TRBV7-3 and TRBJ2-3; D is possibly TRBD2 (5 bases). Trimming shortened V by 1 base and J by 0 bases, and 11 bases separated the two germline ends. CDR3 length: 16 residues. Germline loops: CDR1 SGHTA, CDR2 FQGTGA. The DNA for the CDR3 is TGTGCCAGCAGCTTAAGAGATGCGGGCAGCACAGATACGCAGTATTTT. It specifies CASSLRDAGSTDTQYF.

This clone was detected a few times. The chain has TRBV19 and TRBJ1-2; D might be TRBD1 (6 bases). The CDR3 is 13 amino acids. Germline CDR1 LNHDA, CDR2 SQIVND (reference sequence). CDR3 sequence (DNA): TGTGCTTCGAGGAGGGGGGGTAGTGAAGGCTACACCTTC. The encoded protein is CASRRGGSEGYTF.

The table lists this clone with a few counts. The CDR3 is CASRPGLDGNTIYF. As DNA, the CDR3 is TGTGCCAGCCGCCCCGGGCTAGACGGAAACACCATATATTTT. This chain connects TRBV18 to TRBJ1-3; no firm D call. V was pared by 8 bases and J by 4 bases, with 15 bases between. CDR3 length equals 14 residues. Germline V gene sequence: CDR1 KGHSH, CDR2 LQKENI.

V is TRBV7-3 and J is TRBJ2-7; D possibly uses TRBD1 or TRBD2 (5 bases each). V shed 5 bases and J shed 7 bases, with 18 bases lying between them. This CDR3 has 14 amino acids. Germline CDR1 reads SGHTA; CDR2 reads FQGTGA. CDR3: CASSPSGASPEQYF. The CDR3 nucleotides are TGTGCCAGCAGCCCCTCCGGGGCCTCCCCAGAGCAGTACTTC.

The chain combines TRBV18 with TRBJ1-1; no clear D. CDR1 KGHSH and CDR2 LQKENI come from the germline V gene. The CDR3 extends over 15 amino acids. V dropped 6 bases and J dropped 1 base, with 15 bases sitting between them. CDR3 DNA: TGTGCCAGCTCCCGAGATAGCAACCGGAACACTGAAGCTTTCTTT. Protein sequence: CASSRDSNRNTEAFF.

The J gene is TRBJ2-7, the V gene TRBV7-2; 11 bases line up with TRBD2. From germline, CDR1 is SGHTA and CDR2 FQGNSA. The V segment lost 4 bases and the J segment 1 base; nucleotides outside the gene matches: 3. The CDR3 is 15 residues long. Written as DNA, the CDR3 is TGTGCCAGCAGCTCCACTAGCGGGAGTTCCTACGAGCAGTACTTC. It yields the protein CASSSTSGSSYEQYF. Looking up the rest from reference TRBV7-2 and TRBJ2-7 gives the full variable domain: GAGVSQSPSNKVTEKGKDVELRCDPISGHTALYWYRQSLGQGLEFLIYFQGNSAPDKSGLPSDRFSAERTGGSVSTLTIQRTQQEDSAVYLCASSSTSGSSYEQYFGPGTRLTVT.

The chain has TRBV28 and TRBJ1-2; 7 bases fit TRBD1. This CDR3 is 15 amino acids long. CDR1 MDHEN and CDR2 SYDVKM come from the germline V gene. The ends lost 5 bases at V and 4 bases at J; junction bases unmatched: 10. DNA for the CDR3: TGTGCCAGCAGTCCAGACAGGGCGCCTAGCTATGGCTACACCTTC. Encoded protein: CASSPDRAPSYGYTF.

The rearrangement links TRBV2 to TRBJ1-1; TRBD1 might be the D (6 bases). CDR1 and CDR2 from the germline V gene are SNHLY and FYNNEI. Trimming shortened V by 10 bases and J by 3 bases, and 18 bases separated the two germline ends. The CDR3 consists of 14 residues. The CDR3 DNA sequence: TGTGCCACCCCTGGGGGGCAGGGCGACACTGAAGCTTTCTTT. It is translated as CATPGGQGDTEAFF.

This rearrangement joins TRBV4-1 to TRBJ2-1; 8 bases agree with TRBD2. The CDR3 is made up of 15 amino acids. The junction had 7 bases not matched to a gene; V was cut back by 3 bases and J by 6 bases. Germline values: CDR1 MGHRA, CDR2 YSYEKL. The CDR3 bases are TGCGCCAGCAGCCACCTTAGCGGGAACCTCAATGAGCAGTTCTTC. As protein: CASSHLSGNLNEQFF.

The V gene is TRBV7-9, the J gene TRBJ1-1; TRBD1 is a possible D gene (6 bases). V was trimmed by 6 bases and J by 6 bases, leaving 26 bases between them. Germline V lookup: CDR1 SEHNR, CDR2 FQNEAQ (reference sequence). CDR3 length equals 17 residues. CDR3 in DNA: TGTGCCAGCAGGTCCCAGCCGGGACAACGCGGGGACGCTGAAGCTTTCTTT. This codes for CASRSQPGQRGDAEAFF.

The chain joins TRBV9 to TRBJ2-3, with TRBD2 matching over 15 bases. This CDR3 region has 18 residues. Losses at the gene ends were 4 bases for V and 2 bases for J; bases not matched to a gene: 8. Germline assignment: CDR1 SGDLS and CDR2 YYNGEE. DNA for the CDR3: TGTGCCAGCAGCACCGGGACTAGCGGGAGGCTCCTCACAGATACGCAGTATTTT. Protein product: CASSTGTSGRLLTDTQYF.

This chain connects TRBV5-1 to TRBJ1-1; D ambiguous. CDR1 is SGHRS and CDR2 is YFSETQ in the germline V gene. The CDR3 loop spans 15 amino acids. The V end was cut by 5 bases, the J end by 3 bases, with 17 bases between. In nucleotides, the CDR3 is TGCGCCAGCAGATCGGCCCCCGCTAGCGACACTGAAGCTTTCTTT. It is translated as CASRSAPASDTEAFF.

This chain links TRBV19 with TRBJ2-3, with TRBD1 matching 9 bases. Germline CDR1 is LNHDA and CDR2 is SQIVND (reference sequence). V was pared by 3 bases and J by 5 bases, with 18 bases of the junction left unmatched. The CDR3 sequence is 19 residues long. The CDR3 sequence is CASSISGTGISWGLDTQYF. The CDR3 region has the DNA TGTGCCAGTAGTATCTCTGGGACAGGGATTAGTTGGGGGTTAGATACGCAGTATTTT.

V gene TRBV5-6 combines with J gene TRBJ2-7; D is uncertain. The germline gives CDR1 SGHDT, CDR2 YYEEEE. V was clipped by 0 bases and J by 2 bases, with 6 bases between them. The CDR3 runs to 13 residues. The CDR3 loop reads CASSLDGAYEQYF. CDR3 sequence (DNA): TGTGCCAGCAGCTTGGACGGAGCCTACGAGCAGTACTTC.

V gene TRBV11-2 combines with J gene TRBJ2-5, with D maybe TRBD2 (6 bases). CDR3 length equals 15 residues. From germline, CDR1 is SGHAT and CDR2 FQNNGV. Trimming took 0 bases from V and 2 from J, leaving 10 bases between them. The CDR3 DNA reads TGTGCCAGCAGCTTAGACCGACTAGTACAAGAGACCCAGTACTTC. Its translation is CASSLDRLVQETQYF. The full variable domain, its missing parts supplied by reference TRBV11-2 and TRBJ2-5, is EAGVAQSPRYKIIEKRQSVAFWCNPISGHATLYWYQQILGQGPKLLIQFQNNGVVDDSQLPKDRFSAERLKGVDSTLKIQPAKLEDSAVYLCASSLDRLVQETQYFGPGTRLLVL.

The chain employs TRBV28 and TRBJ2-7; 7 bases agree with TRBD2. With V trimmed by 4 bases and J by 0 bases, 6 bases remained unmatched. The germline V gene encodes CDR1 MDHEN and CDR2 SYDVKM. The CDR3 has 15 amino acids. The CDR3 protein is CASSSTGGLSYEQYF. The DNA of the CDR3 is TGTGCCAGCAGTTCAACGGGAGGCCTCTCCTACGAGCAGTACTTC.

This clone was seen a few times. Germline is not matched at one junction end, which may reflect a read error. This CDR3 reads CSVEGGGGLPPYGYTF. The CDR3 DNA reads TGCAGCGTCGAAGGGGGGGGCGGCCTACCACCCTATGGCTACACCTTC. The chain couples TRBV29-1 to TRBJ1-2, with TRBD1 as a possible D gene (6 bases). This CDR3 has 16 residues. CDR1 and CDR2 (germline): SQVTM, ANQGSEA.